The rows below give T cell receptor beta chains drawn from one sample of a study of blood T cell repertoires in COVID-19. Generated by immunoSEQ multiplex PCR, the TCRdb table keeps only in-frame clones and is missing some. The table lists 62,000 or so clones, 88% of them singletons. The material sequenced was peripheral blood. The receptor set was obtained from a human donor in a cohort sampled during active COVID-19. Each CDR3 is given with its conserved first and last residue. Fields, in order: D gene, J gene, V gene, clone size, CDR3 protein, CDR3 DNA. A D gene is named only where the DNA matches it firmly. Clone size is given for some rows only: seen once, a few or many times, or a class if the clone is expanded.

TRBD1,TRBJ1-4,TRBV5-4,-,CASSTKRTGVTNEKLFF,TGTGCCAGCAGCACAAAAAGGACAGGGGTGACTAATGAAAAACTGTTTTTT
-,TRBJ2-1,TRBV7-9,once,CASSPSGRGGVDEQFF,TGTGCCAGCAGCCCTAGTGGGCGGGGCGGGGTCGATGAGCAGTTCTTC
TRBD1,TRBJ2-5,TRBV4-1,-,CASSPTYRGSEETQYF,TGCGCCAGCAGCCCCACTTACAGGGGATCCGAAGAGACCCAGTACTTC
TRBD2,TRBJ2-7,TRBV11-1,-,CASSRRSLAGGNEQYF,TGTGCCAGCAGCCGGAGGTCCCTAGCGGGAGGCAACGAGCAGTACTTC
-,TRBJ1-2,TRBV12-3/TRBV12-4,-,CASSAPPGYGYTF,TGTGCCAGCAGTGCTCCACCAGGCTATGGCTACACCTTC
TRBD2,TRBJ2-2,TRBV28,few,CASSFRATSGSLDTGELFF,TGTGCCAGCAGTTTCAGAGCGACTAGCGGGAGTTTGGACACCGGGGAGCTGTTTTTT
TRBD2,TRBJ2-3,TRBV29-1,-,CSVSGTWDTQYF,TGCAGCGTTAGCGGGACGTGGGATACGCAGTATTTT
-,TRBJ1-3,TRBV19,-,CASSLRDIGNTIYF,TGTGCCAGTAGTCTCCGGGACATCGGAAACACCATATATTTT
TRBD1,TRBJ2-5,TRBV2,-,CASGQGKETQYF,TGTGCCAGTGGACAGGGAAAAGAGACCCAGTACTTC
TRBD2,TRBJ2-7,TRBV28,-,CASRGGTSGSYEQYF,TGTGCCAGCAGGGGGGGGACTAGCGGGTCCTACGAGCAGTACTTC
TRBD1,TRBJ1-4,TRBV2,-,CASTPGTGSEKLFF,TGTGCCAGCACACCCGGGACAGGCAGTGAAAAACTGTTTTTT
-,TRBJ2-2,TRBV7-6,-,CASSPTAHLNTGELFF,TGTGCCAGCAGCCCAACAGCTCACCTCAACACCGGGGAGCTGTTTTTT
-,TRBJ1-4,TRBV7-2,-,CASSPTGVTNEKLFF,TGTGCCAGCAGCCCTACAGGTGTTACTAATGAAAAACTGTTTTTT
-,TRBJ2-3,TRBV29-1,-,CSVGSGGNADTQYF,TGCAGCGTTGGATCGGGGGGCAACGCAGATACGCAGTATTTT
TRBD1,TRBJ2-1,TRBV11-3,-,CASSLTGGAAYNEQFF,TGTGCCAGCAGTTTAACAGGGGGCGCGGCCTACAATGAGCAGTTCTTC
TRBD2,TRBJ2-1,TRBV10-1,-,CASSEGLAGVGEQFF,TGCGCCAGCAGTGAGGGACTAGCGGGAGTTGGTGAGCAGTTCTTC
-,TRBJ1-2,TRBV13,-,CASSQSGYGYTF,TGTGCCAGCAGCCAAAGCGGCTATGGCTACACCTTC
TRBD2,TRBJ2-3,TRBV10-2,-,CASSDRARGGTDTQYF,TGCGCCAGCAGTGATAGGGCGCGGGGGGGGACAGATACGCAGTATTTT
TRBD2,TRBJ2-3,TRBV5-4,-,CASSGTSGLNTDTQYF,TGTGCCAGCAGCGGAACTAGCGGGCTAAACACAGATACGCAGTATTTT
-,TRBJ2-3,TRBV6-5,-,CASSYARGYDTQYF,TGTGCCAGCAGTTACGCTCGCGGGTATGATACGCAGTATTTT
TRBD1,TRBJ2-7,TRBV9,-,CASRPSGQGSEQYF,TGTGCCAGCAGACCATCGGGACAGGGGTCCGAGCAGTACTTC
TRBD2,TRBJ2-2,TRBV3-1/TRBV3-2,-,CASSHSGRPEGGGELFF,TGTGCCAGCAGCCATAGCGGGAGGCCCGAGGGGGGCGGGGAGCTGTTTTTT
TRBD2,TRBJ2-3,TRBV5-1,-,CASSLVLAAVLSTDTQYF,TGCGCCAGCAGCTTGGTTCTAGCGGCGGTACTAAGCACAGATACGCAGTATTTT
-,TRBJ1-4,TRBV5-1,-,CASSPGEAQGEKLFF,TGCGCCAGCAGCCCTGGGGAGGCCCAGGGTGAAAAACTGTTTTTT
-,TRBJ2-7,TRBV28,-,CASRLSEASYEQYF,TGTGCCAGCAGACTGTCGGAGGCAAGCTACGAGCAGTACTTC
TRBD2,TRBJ2-3,TRBV19,-,CASSMLAGIGAGGGQDTQYF,TGTGCCAGTAGTATGTTAGCCGGAATCGGGGCGGGAGGGGGCCAAGATACGCAGTATTTT
-,TRBJ2-5,TRBV20-1,-,CSASRLSGGETQYF,TGCAGTGCTAGTCGACTATCCGGAGGGGAGACCCAGTACTTC
-,TRBJ2-3,TRBV19,-,CASSIEDSDQYF,TGTGCCAGTAGTATAGAGGACTCCGATCAGTATTTT